This passage covers 31 T cell receptor beta chains from one sample sequenced in a study of T-cell memory formation after mild COVID-19. TCRdb reanalysed the 5' RACE reads using MiXCR and keeps one entry per CDR3 protein. The table shows fewer than 700,000 distinct CDR3 sequences, with about 20% occurring only once. The source material was PBMCs or a T cell subset sorted from them (not recorded which). These receptors were collected from an adult woman who had mild COVID-19 (a few samples of this study predate the infection). Cell type and time point are not known.

The chain joins TRBV18 to TRBJ1-4, with D unresolved. The V end lost 3 bases, the J end lost 5 bases, and 13 bases lay between the germline ends. Per germline, CDR1 KGHSH and CDR2 LQKENI. The CDR3 loop spans 15 amino acids. CDR3 DNA sequence: TGTGCCAGCTCACCCCAGGACGGACCGAATGAAAAACTGTTTTTT. It codes for CASSPQDGPNEKLFF.

A few counts support this clonotype. This chain joins TRBV12-3 or TRBV12-4 and TRBJ2-1, with 13 bases lining up with TRBD2. The CDR3 has 19 amino acids. Germline trimming cut 4 bases from V and 1 base from J; bases unmatched to any gene: 10. CDR3 region: CASSSGLAGAVGSYNEQFF. The CDR3 DNA is TGTGCCAGCAGTTCCGGACTAGCGGGAGCCGTAGGGTCCTACAATGAGCAGTTCTTC.

The chain employs TRBV7-2 and TRBJ2-6, with D unresolved. The CDR3 spans 16 residues. V gave up 6 bases and J gave up 3 bases, with 15 bases separating them. CDR1 is SGHTA, CDR2 FQGNSA, per germline. CDR3 DNA: TGTGCCAGCAGTTTTTCCCCTGCTATTGGGGCCAACGTCCTGACTTTC. This encodes CASSFSPAIGANVLTF.

V gene TRBV30 combines with J gene TRBJ2-7; either TRBD1 or TRBD2 may supply D (5 bases each). Germline lookup yields CDR1 GTSNPN and CDR2 SVGIG (reference sequence). CDR3 size: 14 residues. V lost 5 bases and J 0 bases, leaving 14 bases between the germline ends. CDR3 sequence (DNA): TGTGCCTGGTCTGGGACGGCGAGCTCCTACGAGCAGTACTTC. This gives the protein CAWSGTASSYEQYF.

This clonotype was seen only a few times. The chain is built from TRBV20-1 and TRBJ2-1; TRBD1 aligns across 9 bases. The germline CDR1 and CDR2 sequences are DFQATT and SNEGSKA (reference sequence). Trimming at V came to 6 bases and at J to 7 bases, leaving 13 bases not matched to a gene. This CDR3 contains 15 residues. CDR3 amino acids: CSAPNVRTGVNEQFF. The CDR3 nucleotides are TGCAGTGCGCCCAATGTCCGGACAGGGGTAAATGAGCAGTTCTTC.

V is TRBV5-5 and J is TRBJ1-2; D gene uncertain. CDR3 length: 12 residues. Germline CDR1 SGHKS, CDR2 YYEKEE (reference sequence). V was clipped by 2 bases and J by 8 bases, with 10 bases between them. The CDR3 region has the DNA TGTGCCAGCAGCTTCGCGCCGGGCGGCTACACCTTC. The encoded protein is CASSFAPGGYTF.

V and J are TRBV2 and TRBJ2-4, with 10 positions matching TRBD1. The CDR3 has 16 residues. With V trimmed by 7 bases and J by 3 bases, 9 bases remained unmatched. Germline assignment: CDR1 SNHLY and CDR2 FYNNEI. CDR3 bases: TGTGCCAGCACCCAGGGACAGGGGCTCGGCAAAAACATTCAGTACTTC. Encoded protein: CASTQGQGLGKNIQYF.

With respect to this clonotype: The CDR3 does not end in the conserved phenylalanine or tryptophan, so this is likely a read error. V and J are TRBV4-3 and TRBJ2-7; TRBD1 aligns across 7 bases. Trimming removed 1 base from V and 3 bases from J; junction bases left unmatched: 3. The CDR3 length is 14 residues. Germline V gene data show CDR1 as LGHNA and CDR2 as YSLEER. Written as DNA, the CDR3 is TGCGCCAGCAGCCAAGCAGGGGGAAACTACGAGCAGTACCTC. Its translation: CASSQAGGNYEQYL.

CDR3 in amino acids: CSVVLAWGRNTEAFF. CDR3 in DNA: TGCAGCGTTGTTTTGGCTTGGGGAAGAAACACTGAAGCTTTCTTT. V is TRBV29-1 and J is TRBJ1-1, with D uncertain. From germline, CDR1 is SQVTM and CDR2 ANQGSEA. The CDR3 runs 15 residues. V was clipped by 4 bases and J by 2 bases, with 17 bases between them.

The chain links TRBV2 to TRBJ1-2; 7 bases agree with TRBD1. CDR1 is SNHLY, CDR2 FYNNEI, per germline. This CDR3 is 15 amino acids long. V was pared by 2 bases and J by 3 bases, with 6 bases of the junction left unmatched. CDR3 protein: CASSERGGADYGYTF. The CDR3 coding sequence is TGTGCCAGCAGTGAAAGAGGGGGCGCCGACTATGGCTACACCTTC.

This clonotype was seen a few times. The chain couples TRBV28 to TRBJ2-5; D uncertain. This CDR3 comprises 14 residues. Germline lookup yields CDR1 MDHEN and CDR2 SYDVKM. Trimming took off 3 bases at V and 2 bases at J, with 10 bases between the two ends. Written as DNA, the CDR3 is TGTGCCAGCAGTTTTATAAGCTCACAAGAGACCCAGTACTTC. Its translation: CASSFISSQETQYF. Variable domain in full (rest from reference TRBV28 and TRBJ2-5): DVKVTQSSRYLVKRTGEKVFLECVQDMDHENMFWYRQDPGLGLRLIYFSYDVKMKEKGDIPEGYSVSREKKERFSLILESASTNQTSMYLCASSFISSQETQYFGPGTRLLVL.

This clonotype was detected only a few times. The genes are TRBV12-3 or TRBV12-4 and TRBJ1-4, with D possibly TRBD1 on 5 matching bases. The CDR3 extends over 15 amino acids. V lost 6 bases and J lost 6, with 17 bases in between. CDR3 sequence reads: CASRRRLTGDEKLFF. CDR3 nucleotide sequence: TGTGCCAGCAGGCGTCGACTGACGGGGGATGAAAAACTGTTTTTT.

The CDR3 DNA is TGTGCCAGCAGCCCCCCCTCCCACAGCGGGGGCCGAGGTGAGCAGTTCTTC. Translation: CASSPPSHSGGRGEQFF. The rearrangement links TRBV7-2 to TRBJ2-1; 8 bases are shared with TRBD2. This CDR3 has 17 residues. With 5 bases clipped from V and 9 bases from J, the junction kept 18 bases outside the gene matches. Germline V gives CDR1 SGHTA, CDR2 FQGNSA.

V is TRBV18 and J is TRBJ2-2; TRBD1 is a possible D gene (6 bases). This CDR3 has 16 residues. Trimming shortened V by 4 bases and J by 4 bases, and 16 bases separated the two germline ends. Per the germline V gene, CDR1 is KGHSH and CDR2 is LQKENI. The CDR3 here is CASSLLQGAGTGELFF. CDR3 coding DNA: TGTGCCAGCTCACTACTACAGGGTGCGGGCACCGGGGAGCTGTTTTTT.

The CDR3 loop reads CSARQGGQGLNYGYTF. The CDR3 bases are TGCAGTGCTAGACAGGGGGGACAGGGGCTCAACTATGGCTACACCTTC. The chain uses TRBV20-1 and TRBJ1-2; 10 bases are a match to TRBD1. Germline-derived CDR1 and CDR2 are DFQATT and SNEGSKA (reference sequence). The CDR3 is made up of 16 amino acids. V gave up 2 bases and J gave up 2 bases; unmatched junction bases: 8.

This clonotype came up a few times. CDR3 DNA sequence: TGTGCCAGCAGCCGGACAGTACTAGGCGAGCAGTACTTC. Protein sequence: CASSRTVLGEQYF. This chain links TRBV7-8 with TRBJ2-7; the D gene is possibly TRBD1 (6 bases). The V end lost 5 bases, the J end lost 6 bases, and 14 bases lay between the germline ends. The CDR3 spans 13 residues. Germline lookup yields CDR1 SGHVS and CDR2 FQNEAQ.

This clonotype was observed at least ten times. The chain carries TRBV7-9 and TRBJ2-1; 10 nucleotides agree with TRBD2. Germline CDR1 is SEHNR and CDR2 is FQNEAQ (reference sequence). Germline trimming cut 5 bases from V and 5 bases from J; bases unmatched to any gene: 6. The length of the CDR3 is 15 residues. CDR3 loop: CASSVSGRSHNEQFF. DNA for the CDR3: TGTGCCAGCAGCGTTAGCGGGAGGTCCCACAATGAGCAGTTCTTC.

This chain uses TRBV3-1 with TRBJ2-5; D may be TRBD2 (6 bases). V lost 2 bases and J lost 5, with 18 bases in between. The V gene's germline CDR1 is LGHDT and CDR2 YNNKEL (reference sequence). This CDR3 is built from 16 residues. This CDR3 is CASSQYRVAATETQYF. CDR3 DNA sequence: TGTGCCAGCAGCCAATATCGAGTAGCGGCCACGGAGACCCAGTACTTC.

The V call is TRBV29-1, the J call TRBJ2-7; TRBD1 aligns across 8 bases. Per germline, CDR1 SQVTM and CDR2 ANQGSEA. V trimming: 5 bases; J trimming: 0 bases; junction bases outside the gene matches: 3. This CDR3 has 13 amino acids. In nucleotides, the CDR3 is TGCAGCGTTCGACAGGGGTCCTCCTACGAGCAGTACTTC. Translating gives CSVRQGSSYEQYF.

CDR3 sequence: CASSKSQGFGHTNKSYNEQFF. The CDR3 DNA is TGTGCCAGCAGTAAGTCCCAGGGTTTCGGCCATACCAACAAGTCCTACAATGAGCAGTTCTTC. J is TRBJ2-1 and V is TRBV11-2, with D tentatively TRBD1 (5 bases). V was shortened by 6 bases and J by 1 base, with 31 bases between the two germline ends. CDR1 is SGHAT and CDR2 is FQNNGV in the germline V gene. The CDR3 consists of 21 residues.

This chain uses TRBV2 with TRBJ2-1; TRBD1 is a possible D gene (6 bases). Germline V gene lookup returns CDR1 SNHLY and CDR2 FYNNEI. Trimming stripped 4 bases from V and 3 bases from J, with 19 bases between. The CDR3 spans 17 residues. This CDR3 is CASSGAGPRGYYNEQFF. DNA for the CDR3: TGTGCCAGCAGTGGTGCCGGGCCAAGGGGGTACTACAATGAGCAGTTCTTC.

This chain uses TRBV12-3 or TRBV12-4 with TRBJ2-7; 7 bases match TRBD1. CDR3 length: 14 amino acids. The trim removed 6 bases at V and 4 bases at J, leaving 9 bases unmatched. The CDR3 DNA reads TGTGCCAGCAGCCGAGAGGGGGCCTGGTACGAGCAGTACTTC. This encodes CASSREGAWYEQYF.

The table lists this clonotype with a few counts. The chain has TRBV7-9 and TRBJ2-3, with 10 bases fitting TRBD1. J was trimmed by 1 base and V by 2 bases; bases with no gene match: 6. Germline V lookup: CDR1 SEHNR, CDR2 FQNEAQ (reference sequence). The CDR3 totals 17 residues. The chain's CDR3 is CASSLRDRGQGTDTQYF. CDR3 DNA: TGTGCCAGCAGCTTACGGGACAGGGGACAAGGCACAGATACGCAGTATTTT.

The chain links TRBV5-6 to TRBJ2-3, with D uncertain. Trimming removed 2 bases at V and 6 bases at J, with 13 bases between. CDR1 and CDR2 (germline): SGHDT, YYEEEE. This CDR3 has 14 amino acids. DNA of the CDR3: TGTGCCAGCAGCTTCTTAGGTCAAGCCGATACGCAGTATTTT. Translated: CASSFLGQADTQYF.

The CDR3 nucleotides read TGCAGTACGATGGCCAATGAGCAGTTCTTC. This codes for CSTMANEQFF. The chain employs TRBV20-1 and TRBJ2-1; D gene unclear. The germline gives CDR1 DFQATT, CDR2 SNEGSKA (reference sequence). The CDR3 covers 10 residues. The V and J ends lost 8 bases and 6 bases respectively, with 8 bases between them.

This clonotype occurred a few times. The chain combines TRBV7-2 with TRBJ2-5; 10 bases are a match to TRBD2. The CDR3 totals 15 residues. J gave up 5 bases and V 0 bases, and 3 bases lay outside the gene matches. The germline V gene has CDR1 SGHTA and CDR2 FQGNSA. Here the CDR3 reads CASSLAGLASETQYF. The CDR3, as DNA: TGTGCCAGCAGCTTAGCGGGACTAGCGTCCGAGACCCAGTACTTC.

J is TRBJ2-3 and V is TRBV10-3; 9 nucleotides agree with TRBD2. Germline CDR1 ENHRY, CDR2 SYGVKD. The CDR3 spans 17 residues. V shed 0 bases, J shed 4 bases, and the junction held 8 bases outside the gene matches. CDR3 coding DNA: TGTGCCATCAGTGAGTCGTCAGGTAGCGGGAGCGCAGATACGCAGTATTTT. Protein product: CAISESSGSGSADTQYF.

A few counts support this clonotype. This chain connects TRBV27 to TRBJ1-5; D is uncertain. The CDR3 has 15 residues. Germline V gene sequence: CDR1 MNHEY, CDR2 SMNVEV (reference sequence). Trimming left V 0 bases short and J 4 bases short, with 10 bases between. CDR3 loop: CASSLSNQFNQPQHF. The CDR3 nucleotides read TGTGCCAGCAGTTTATCTAACCAGTTTAATCAGCCCCAGCATTTT.

The chain combines TRBV24-1 with TRBJ2-1; 8 nucleotides line up with TRBD2. CDR1 is KGHDR, CDR2 SFDVKD, per germline. Trimming took 3 bases from V and 4 from J; bases not matched to a gene: 4. This CDR3 has 15 residues. In DNA form, the CDR3 reads TGTGCCACCAGTGATCTAGCGGGCCGTTACAATGAGCAGTTCTTC. This sequence encodes CATSDLAGRYNEQFF.

This clonotype was counted only a few times. The rearrangement links TRBV3-1 to TRBJ2-1, with a possible D match to TRBD2 (7 bases). The CDR3 contains 17 residues. The germline V gene encodes CDR1 LGHDT and CDR2 YNNKEL (reference sequence). The germline V and J ends were trimmed by 0 bases and 2 bases, with 14 bases remaining between them. The CDR3 region is CASSQDWAGAAYNEQFF. CDR3 bases: TGTGCCAGCAGCCAAGATTGGGCGGGGGCGGCCTACAATGAGCAGTTCTTC.

This chain joins TRBV4-3 and TRBJ2-5, with a weak D call TRBD2 (7 bases). The CDR3 runs 16 residues. CDR1 and CDR2 (germline): LGHNA, YSLEER. Trimming cost V 0 bases and J 4 bases, with 15 bases left between them. The CDR3 here is CASSQDRGGTGETQYF. The CDR3 region has the DNA TGCGCCAGCAGCCAAGATAGGGGGGGGACGGGAGAGACCCAGTACTTC.